The clone carrying this T cell receptor beta chain was found a few times. Its antigen is unknown. Researchers reported sorting CD4+ naive, central memory, regulatory and stem cell-like memory cells via CD45RO/CCR7/CD25/CD127/CD95/CD27. Of the isolated RNA, all was reverse transcribed, and so the sequenced material was expressed TCRB transcripts. Clones were sequenced by immunoSEQ multiplex PCR, and TCRdb holds only the in-frame ones, with some missing. The sample has nearly 350,000 clones; approximately 8% are singletons. The entry originates in a study of beta chain features in type 1 diabetes. Study information: Cell yields, gender and age were comparable in patients and healthy donors. General study results and limits: These data did not resolve whether HLA type affects TCRB rearrangement. A closer apparent resemblance between naive, central memory and Treg TCRB repertoires was seen in patients than in healthy donors.

The V end was cut by 4 bases, the J end by 1 base, with 11 bases between. CDR3 size: 15 residues. CDR1 and CDR2 from the germline V gene are KGHSY and FQNENV. The TCR was taken from a woman between 18 and 30 years old in good health. V and J are TRBV16 and TRBJ1-5; D is unresolved. Sequenced material: central memory CD4+ T cells from blood. The CDR3 nucleotides are TGTGCCAGCAGCCCATGGGGTGGCAGCAATCAGCCCCAGCATTTT. This encodes CASSPWGGSNQPQHF.